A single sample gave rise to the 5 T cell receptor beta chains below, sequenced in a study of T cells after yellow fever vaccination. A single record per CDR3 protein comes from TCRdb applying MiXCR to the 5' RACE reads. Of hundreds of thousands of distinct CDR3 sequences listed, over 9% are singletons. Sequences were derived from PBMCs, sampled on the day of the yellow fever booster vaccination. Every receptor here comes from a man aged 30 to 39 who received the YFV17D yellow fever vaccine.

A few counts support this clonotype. For the CDR3, the DNA is TGTGCCAGCAGCCCTGGACAGGGTTTTGGCTACACCTTC. Residues: CASSPGQGFGYTF. V is TRBV7-2 and J is TRBJ1-2, with 8 nucleotides matching TRBD1. V trimming: 5 bases; J trimming: 7 bases; junction bases outside the gene matches: 6. Germline V CDR1 and CDR2: SGHTA, FQGNSA. The CDR3 spans 13 residues.

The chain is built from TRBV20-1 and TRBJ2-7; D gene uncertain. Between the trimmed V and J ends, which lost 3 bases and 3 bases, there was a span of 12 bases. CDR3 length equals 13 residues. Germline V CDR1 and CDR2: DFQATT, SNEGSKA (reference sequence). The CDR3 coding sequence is TGCAGTGCTAGGCCTAGATCCCACTACGAGCAGTACTTC. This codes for CSARPRSHYEQYF.

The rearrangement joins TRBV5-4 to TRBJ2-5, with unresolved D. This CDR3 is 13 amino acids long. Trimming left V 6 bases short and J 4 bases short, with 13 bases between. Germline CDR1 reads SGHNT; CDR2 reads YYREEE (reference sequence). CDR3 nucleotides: TGTGCCAGCACCCACCCAACTTTAGAGACCCAGTACTTC. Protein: CASTHPTLETQYF.

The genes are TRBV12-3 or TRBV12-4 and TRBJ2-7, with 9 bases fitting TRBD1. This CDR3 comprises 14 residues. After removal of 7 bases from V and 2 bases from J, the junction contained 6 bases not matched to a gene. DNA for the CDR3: TGTGCCAGCACCTGGGGACAGGGTCCCTACGAGCAGTACTTC. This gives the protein CASTWGQGPYEQYF.

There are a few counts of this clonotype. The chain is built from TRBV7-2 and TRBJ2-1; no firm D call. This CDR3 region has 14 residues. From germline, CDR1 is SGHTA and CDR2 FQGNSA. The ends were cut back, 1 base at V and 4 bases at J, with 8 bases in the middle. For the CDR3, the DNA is TGTGCCAGCAGCTTAGGAGCGCCTTACAATGAGCAGTTCTTC. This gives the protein CASSLGAPYNEQFF.